This TCR beta chain comes out of a study of cytomegalovirus exposure and HLA in healthy donors (dated by TCRdb to the late 2010s). With respect to the entire study: An earlier analysis of about 560 of the donors reported under 300 Gb of sequence data and 95 million to 140 million unique TCR beta sequences obtained from 150 million to 200 million T cells. About 280 gigabases of sequencing data and approximately 85 million unique TCR sequences were included in an early release covering around 600 HLA-typed donors. Across some 400 genotyped donors of the cohort, an average of approximately 200,000 unique TCR beta nucleotide sequences per donor were sequenced, and roughly 20% of those sequences were non-productive. Several DR-DQ haplotypes were handled as single units for association and clustering because linkage in the cohort was strong. Rather than drawing on any new phenotypic data, the later analysis identified candidate immune exposures from TCR beta sequences and the way those sequences occurred across donors. Using immunosequencing, the study profiled T cell repertoires from 666 subjects and related those repertoires to cytomegalovirus serostatus. The aim of the study was to test whether cataloging public T cell receptors could identify signatures of past pathogen exposure. To predict cytomegalovirus infection status, the study brought together high-throughput TCR immunosequencing, statistical association of individual TCRs with disease status, and machine learning. To study patterns of TCR occurrence, a later analysis re-analyzed previously published TCR beta repertoires from 666 donors and added high-resolution HLA genotyping. In a later genetic analysis, genome-wide SNP genotypes for about 65% of the roughly 700 donors were used, and that subset was treated as a discovery cohort. Every repertoire in the discovery cohort had been generated on one and the same sequencing platform. Besides the first cohort of 550 to 750 subjects, a separate validation cohort made up of 120 different subjects was used. Alongside the repertoire data, information on donor age, sex, ethnicity and CMV serostatus was compiled. Of the 398 genotyped donors, roughly 80% fell in the genetic ancestry cluster associated with self-reported Caucasian donors. Class I and class II HLA loci were covered by the typing at four-digit resolution. In an earlier analysis of a few hundred of the donors, high-throughput TCR beta sequencing was used to judge whether each TCR beta V gene segment behaved as functional or pseudogenic. Typing coverage differed by locus: A, B, C, DRB1 and DQB1 were typed in about 629-640 donors, DQA1 in about 510, DPA1 in 600 to 610, and DPB1 in 472.

The cohort consisted of 670 or so healthy bone marrow donors. At the time of sampling, every cohort member was nominally healthy, though immune exposures that went unrecorded were likely present. The donor tested CMV seronegative and was one of the 352 seronegative cohort members. Each donor provided a peripheral blood sample, and peripheral blood mononuclear cells were used for TCR beta sequencing. Genomic DNA was extracted from the blood cell samples with the Qiagen DNeasy Blood Extraction Kit. A note on this clone: The antigen it recognizes is unknown. No much larger clonotype is one base removed from it; base qualities were not supplied.

The paper as a whole reports these results and caveats: This cohort had only TCR beta chains sequenced, and the lack of alpha or paired-chain data limited which features could be detected. A later analysis associated 15,000 or so TCR beta sequences with specific HLA alleles at a false discovery rate of 0.05. The 87-base-pair reads could not distinguish some IMGT-functional V segments, including TRBV6-2 and TRBV6-3, so those segments were excluded. Compared with the roughly 700-donor mean, donors in an Asian-associated ancestry cluster had fewer N-insertions in productive TCRs, according to a later genetic analysis. A further reported finding was that TCR beta sequences accurately predicted the HLA-A and HLA-B alleles for most subjects in the first cohort. Because HLA typing was unavailable for some donors at each locus, only the typed subset was used in association tests. The study listed 150 to 200 TCR beta chains as associated with cytomegalovirus. In both the original and validation cohorts, the classifier was reported to diagnose cytomegalovirus status with high specificity and sensitivity. Correlated functional status among segregating V segments might be attributable to linkage disequilibrium, but an unknown experimental factor could not be ruled out. A later analysis found that HLA-associated TCR beta chains were more clonally expanded and had lower generation probabilities than equally common non-associated chains. In an earlier analysis of a few hundred of the donors, most TCR beta V segments were observed in productive rearrangements about 87% or about 30% of the time, broadly matching IMGT annotations. In a later analysis, several top co-occurrence clusters were reported to appear linked to parvovirus B19, influenza, CMV and Epstein-Barr virus. The authors suggested that the approach could potentially be extended to other disease states and immunological phenotypes. V-gene and J-gene trimming of TCR beta chains was associated with a missense DCLRE1C variant in a later genetic analysis, and the association was replicated in an independent cohort. A group of highly shared sequence variants was considered likely to be a technical artifact of the sequencing pipeline. Roughly uniform sequencing depth across donors was assumed in presence/absence analyses, although this assumption may not hold. Over 15 rarely observed V segments, including chromosome 9 orphons, were excluded from the earlier analysis of a few hundred of the donors because counts were too low. Across donors, most TCR sequences were observed very rarely, whereas some public TCRs were present in many individuals. A later analysis found that TCR association rates varied across HLA loci, with DRB1 alleles showing the most associated TCRs and HLA-C alleles the fewest. CMV serostatus was the only immune exposure information available for the cohort. Assigning TCR associations to individual alleles was difficult when HLA alleles, especially DR and DQ, strongly co-occurred. In vitro tests confirmed that a few of the cytomegalovirus-associated TCR beta chains recognize cytomegalovirus antigens. According to a later analysis, most CMV-associated TCR beta chains appeared to be HLA-restricted, and the HLA associations seemed to be driven largely by CMV exposure.

The library was produced with the immunoSEQ multiplex PCR assay. For the multiplex PCR, a mixture combining 60 forward primers for TCR Vbeta segments and 13 reverse primers for TCR Jbeta segments was used. A multiplex PCR assay on genomic DNA amplified the CDR3 region of rearranged TCR beta genes. The amplified TCR beta libraries were sequenced on the Illumina HiSeq System as 87-base-pair reads. On the authors' methods: In a later analysis, some 80 million unique TCR beta chains were counted across the 650 to 750 repertoires, and roughly 11 million of these chains were shared by at least two donors. To remove PCR and sequencing errors, raw reads were error-corrected and collapsed into unique sequences using a nearest-neighbor algorithm that merged closely related sequences. To assign V, D and J gene segments, CDR3 sequences were aligned to IMGT reference sequences. Each retained sequence needed at least a six-nucleotide match to both a V gene segment and a J gene segment. Rearrangements were classified as productive when the CDR3 lacked stop codons and remained in frame with V and J, and all other rearrangements were classified as non-productive. CDR3 was defined according to IMGT convention as the region running from the second conserved V-encoded cysteine to the conserved J-encoded phenylalanine. The earlier analysis of about 640 of the donors excluded any sequence lacking an unambiguous match to a single V gene segment. In an earlier analysis of roughly 600 of the donors, a V segment was called functional when productive rearrangements were above 56.7%, and segregating when the standard deviation between donors exceeded 5%. A statistical classification framework was built for diagnosing cytomegalovirus status from the catalog of TCR beta chain sequences. V and J gene assignment, in a later analysis, came from comparing TCR nucleotide sequences with IMGT/GENE-DB human TR gene sequences. In a later analysis, CDR3 sequences and most-parsimonious VDJ recombination scenarios were assigned using the TCRdist pipeline. In a later analysis, every TCR beta chain was defined by the combination of its CDR3 amino acid sequence and its V-gene family, and reads without a unique V-gene family were dropped. In a later analysis, some 600 highly shared, low-generation-probability nucleotide sequences were removed to address suspected cross-contamination and a sequencing artifact. A later analysis calculated a clonal expansion index for each public chain from normalized within-repertoire ranks of inferred template counts. A later analysis computed generation probabilities with a VDJ recombination model fitted to out-of-frame rearrangements, and checked the results against IGoR. A later analysis scored TCR-TCR, TCR-HLA and TCR-CMV co-occurrence with hypergeometric tests, applying a repertoire-size bias correction to TCR pairs. A later analysis estimated false discovery rates by permuting HLA or CMV assignments 20 times. A later analysis grouped co-occurring TCRs with DBSCAN, adding TCRdist sequence similarity when clustering within HLA-allele-positive subsets. Repertoires with fewer than 30,000 or more than 120,000 public chains were left out of co-occurrence clustering, as were a few repertoires with anomalous nucleotide sharing. TCRdb retrieved this table from immuneACCESS and kept in-frame rearrangements only. Not all clones are present; in checked studies, unresolved V genes account for under half, and no reason is known for the remainder. That table supplies the V and J calls and clone size; D and trimming were determined from the DNA. The sample table lists some 120,000 clones, about 73% of them with a count of one. The ten most abundant clones make up 5.5% to 8% of the sample.

Based on the germline V gene (reference sequence), the CDR1 and CDR2 sequences are MNHEY and SMNVEV. The CDR3, cysteine through phenylalanine, is 18 amino acids long. Of all the DNA, just the CDR3 is kept, 54 bases in frame from base 1. The V end loses 2 bases and the J end loses 4 bases, and a stretch of 18 bases separates them. This receptor was identified in a middle-aged woman in good health and CMV-seronegative. The specimen sequenced was PBMCs. The chain was built from TRBV27 and TRBJ2-6; a confident D gene designation cannot be given. The DNA sequence is TGTGCCAGCAGTTTAGAGCCTGGGTACCCCGGGGGGGCCAACGTCCTGACTTTC. Its protein reads: CASSLEPGYPGGANVLTF.